This TCR beta chain appears in the sequencing data of a study of T cells in Graves' hyperthyroidism and ophthalmopathy. Findings and caveats of the study: The blood repertoire included most of the expanded thyroid clonotypes above 0.001.

This clonotype has at least ten counts. What it recognizes is unknown. Patients with uncontrolled infections, other autoimmune diseases, pregnancy or lactation were excluded. The CDR3 regions of TCR beta were amplified from RNA transcripts. The HTBI primer set drove a first-round RT-PCR of the TCR CDR3. From the multiplex PCR reads, TCRdb called clonotypes with MiXCR, one entry per CDR3 protein. The sample carries more than 300,000 distinct CDR3 sequences, approximately 15% recorded once. Germline CDR1 MDHEN, CDR2 SYDVKM. The CDR3 loop spans 10 amino acids. V was pared by 3 bases and J by 9 bases, with 3 bases between.

This receptor was identified in a woman under 40 with Graves' hyperthyroidism. The rearrangement joins TRBV28 to TRBJ2-1, with D uncertain. Sequencing was performed on blood. The DNA for the CDR3 is TGTGCCAGCAGTTTGGGTGAGCAGTTCTTC. It translates to CASSLGEQFF.